This TCR beta chain emerged from a study of tumor and adjacent non-tumor tissue in lung cancer. TCRbeta libraries were built with three rounds of nested PCR, modified from ARM-PCR. Via MiXCR, TCRdb re-called the multiplex PCR reads, giving one row per CDR3 protein. The table includes 75,000 to 95,000 distinct CDR3 sequences, approximately 72% detected once. On this clonotype: Just one base apart from a much larger clone, this may be a read error.

This CDR3 is 11 amino acids long. This sample's RNA came from whole unsorted tissue. The clonotype comes from a woman in her thirties or forties with non-small cell lung cancer. Specimen: lung tumor tissue. V gene TRBV21-1 combines with J gene TRBJ1-1. TRBV21-1 is described as a pseudogene. The CDR3 loop reads CASSKYPEVFF. DNA of the CDR3: TGTGCCAGCAGCAAATACCCTGAAGTTTTCTTT.